This T cell receptor (beta chain) was sequenced for a study of technical replicates of blood from a handful of donors. Only one count was recorded for this clone. TCRdb's copy holds only in-frame clones and misses some; the assay was immunoSEQ multiplex PCR. The sample has more than 65,000 clones; around 91% are singletons. This CDR3 is 15 amino acids long. CDR1 and CDR2 from the germline V gene are SSHAT and FNYEAQ (reference sequence). The junction had 5 bases not matched to a gene; V was cut back by 6 bases and J by 0 bases. This sequence joins TRBV7-7 and TRBJ2-5, with TRBD1 matching over 9 bases. This sequence originates from a human donor in good health. Some clones in this sample may be carry-over from other donors' samples. Sequencing was carried out using T cells isolated from PBMCs. The DNA of the CDR3 is TGTGCCAGCAGTTTAACAGGGGGCCACCAAGAGACCCAGTACTTC. Protein product: CASSLTGGHQETQYF. Supplemented by reference TRBV7-7 and TRBJ2-5, the full variable domain reads GAGVSQSPRYKVTKRGQDVTLRCDPISSHATLYWYQQALGQGPEFLTYFNYEAQPDKSGLPSDRFSAERPEGSISTLTIQRTEQRDSAMYRCASSLTGGHQETQYFGPGTRLLVL.